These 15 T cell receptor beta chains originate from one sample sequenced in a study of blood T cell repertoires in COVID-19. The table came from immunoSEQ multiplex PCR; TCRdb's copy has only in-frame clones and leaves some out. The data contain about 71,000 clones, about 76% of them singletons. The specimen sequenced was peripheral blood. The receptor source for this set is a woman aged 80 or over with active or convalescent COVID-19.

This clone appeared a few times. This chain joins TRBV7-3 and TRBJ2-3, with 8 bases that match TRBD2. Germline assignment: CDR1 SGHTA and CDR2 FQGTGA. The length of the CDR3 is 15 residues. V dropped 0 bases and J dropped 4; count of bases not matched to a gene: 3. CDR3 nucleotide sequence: TGTGCCAGCAGCTTAACGAGTAGCGGGGCAGATACGCAGTATTTT. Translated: CASSLTSSGADTQYF. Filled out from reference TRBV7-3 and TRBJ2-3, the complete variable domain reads GAGVSQTPSNKVTEKGKYVELRCDPISGHTALYWYRQSLGQGPEFLIYFQGTGAADDSGLPNDRFFAVRPEGSVSTLKIQRTERGDSAVYLCASSLTSSGADTQYFGPGTRLTVL.

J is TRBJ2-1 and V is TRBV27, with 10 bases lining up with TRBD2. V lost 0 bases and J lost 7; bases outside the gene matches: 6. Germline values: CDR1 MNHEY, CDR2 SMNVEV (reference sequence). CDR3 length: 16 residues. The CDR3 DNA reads TGTGCCAGCAGTTTATCGTTGGTAGCGGGGGGAAATGAGCAGTTCTTC. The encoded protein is CASSLSLVAGGNEQFF.

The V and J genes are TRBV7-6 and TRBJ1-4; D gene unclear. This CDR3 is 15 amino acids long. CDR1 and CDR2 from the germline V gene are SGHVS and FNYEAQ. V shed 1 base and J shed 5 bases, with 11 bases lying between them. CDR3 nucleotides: TGTGCCAGCAGCTTAGTGGGCACGCTGAATGAAAAACTGTTTTTT. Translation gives CASSLVGTLNEKLFF.

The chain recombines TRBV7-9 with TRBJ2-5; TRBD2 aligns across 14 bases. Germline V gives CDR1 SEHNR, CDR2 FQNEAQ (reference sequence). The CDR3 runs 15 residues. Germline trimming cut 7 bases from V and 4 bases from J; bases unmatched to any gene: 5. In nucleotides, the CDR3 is TGTGCCAGCATTCCGGGACTAGCGGGGGTAGAGACCCAGTACTTC. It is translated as CASIPGLAGVETQYF.

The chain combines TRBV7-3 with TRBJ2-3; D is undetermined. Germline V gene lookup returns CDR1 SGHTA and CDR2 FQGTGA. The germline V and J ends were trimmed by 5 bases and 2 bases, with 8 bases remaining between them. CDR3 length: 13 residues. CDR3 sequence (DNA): TGTGCCAGCAGCCCACAGCACACAGATACGCAGTATTTT. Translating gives CASSPQHTDTQYF.

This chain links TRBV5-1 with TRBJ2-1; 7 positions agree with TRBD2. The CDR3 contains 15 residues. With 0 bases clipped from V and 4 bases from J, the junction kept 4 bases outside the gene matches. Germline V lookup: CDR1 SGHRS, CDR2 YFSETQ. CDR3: CASSLVSGRYNEQFF. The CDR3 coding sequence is TGCGCCAGCAGCTTGGTTAGCGGGCGGTACAATGAGCAGTTCTTC.

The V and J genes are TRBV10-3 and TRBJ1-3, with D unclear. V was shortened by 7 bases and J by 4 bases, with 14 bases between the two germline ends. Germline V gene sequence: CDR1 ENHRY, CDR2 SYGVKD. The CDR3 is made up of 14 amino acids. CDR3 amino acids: CAITPGMGGNTIYF. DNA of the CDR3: TGTGCCATCACCCCGGGAATGGGAGGAAACACCATATATTTT.

The CDR3 DNA sequence: TGTGCCAGCAGCCTCTCCGCGGCCGCCCTCACAGATACGCAGTATTTT. Protein sequence: CASSLSAAALTDTQYF. The genes are TRBV3-1 (or the pseudogene TRBV3-2) and TRBJ2-3, with D hard to call. The CDR3 length is 16 residues. CDR1 and CDR2 from the germline V gene are LGHDT and YNNKEL (reference sequence). Trimming pared 4 bases from V and 2 bases from J, leaving 16 bases between.

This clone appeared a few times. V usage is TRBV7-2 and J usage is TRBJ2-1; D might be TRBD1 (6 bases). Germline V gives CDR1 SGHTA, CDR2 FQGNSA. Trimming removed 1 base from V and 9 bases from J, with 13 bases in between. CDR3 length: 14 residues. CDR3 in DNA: TGTGCCAGCAGCTTAGAGAACCAACAGGGTGAGCAGTTCTTC. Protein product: CASSLENQQGEQFF.

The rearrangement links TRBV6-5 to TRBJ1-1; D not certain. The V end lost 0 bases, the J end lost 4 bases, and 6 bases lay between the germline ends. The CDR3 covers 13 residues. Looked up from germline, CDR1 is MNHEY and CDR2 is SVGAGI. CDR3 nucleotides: TGTGCCAGCAGTTACTCCCGGAGCACTGAAGCTTTCTTT. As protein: CASSYSRSTEAFF.

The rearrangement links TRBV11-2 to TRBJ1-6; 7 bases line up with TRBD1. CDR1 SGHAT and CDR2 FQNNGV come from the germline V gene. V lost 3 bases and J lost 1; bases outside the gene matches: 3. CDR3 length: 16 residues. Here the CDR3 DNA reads TGTGCCAGCAGCTTCTCGACAGGGTCCTATAATTCACCCCTCCACTTT. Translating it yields CASSFSTGSYNSPLHF.

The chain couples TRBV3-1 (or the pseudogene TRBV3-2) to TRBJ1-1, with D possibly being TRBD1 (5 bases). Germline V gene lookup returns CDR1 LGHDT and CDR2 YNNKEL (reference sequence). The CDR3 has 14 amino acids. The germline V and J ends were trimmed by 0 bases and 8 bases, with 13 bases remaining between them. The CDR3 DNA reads TGTGCCAGCAGCCAAGATCCTACTTCAGGGGAAGCTTTCTTT. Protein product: CASSQDPTSGEAFF.

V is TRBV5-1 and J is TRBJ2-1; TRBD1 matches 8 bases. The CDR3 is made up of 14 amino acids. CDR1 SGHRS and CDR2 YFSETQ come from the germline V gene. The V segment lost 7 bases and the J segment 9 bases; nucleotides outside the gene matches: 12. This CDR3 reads CASGGEDRVSEQFF. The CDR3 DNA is TGCGCCAGCGGGGGAGAGGACAGGGTTTCTGAGCAGTTCTTC. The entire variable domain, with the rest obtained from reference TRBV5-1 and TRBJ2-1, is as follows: KAGVTQTPRYLIKTRGQQVTLSCSPISGHRSVSWYQQTPGQGLQFLFEYFSETQRNKGNFPGRFSGRQFSNSRSEMNVSTLELGDSALYLCASGGEDRVSEQFFGPGTRLTVL.

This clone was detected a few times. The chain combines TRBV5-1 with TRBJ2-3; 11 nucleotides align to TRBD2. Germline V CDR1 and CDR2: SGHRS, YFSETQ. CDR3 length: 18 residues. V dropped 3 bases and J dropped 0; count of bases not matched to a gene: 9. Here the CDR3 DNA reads TGCGCCAGCAGCTCCAACTTAGCGGGGGGGGCTAGCACAGATACGCAGTATTTT. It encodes CASSSNLAGGASTDTQYF.

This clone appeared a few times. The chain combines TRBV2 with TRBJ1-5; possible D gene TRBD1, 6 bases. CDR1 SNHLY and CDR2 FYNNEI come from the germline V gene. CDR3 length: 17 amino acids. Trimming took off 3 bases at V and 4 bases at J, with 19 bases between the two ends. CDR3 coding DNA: TGTGCCAGCAGTGATGTGGACAGTTCCTGGACTAATCAGCCCCAGCATTTT. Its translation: CASSDVDSSWTNQPQHF. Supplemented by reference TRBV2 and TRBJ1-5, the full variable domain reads EPEVTQTPSHQVTQMGQEVILRCVPISNHLYFYWYRQILGQKVEFLVSFYNNEISEKSEIFDDQFSVERPDGSNFTLKIRSTKLEDSAMYFCASSDVDSSWTNQPQHFGDGTRLSIL.